This passage covers 2 T cell receptor beta chains from one sample sequenced in a study of blood T cell repertoires in COVID-19. The method was immunoSEQ multiplex PCR; TCRdb's version includes in-frame clones alone and lacks a portion of them. The table includes approximately 220,000 clones, less than 90% detected once. Source material: peripheral blood. These receptors originate from a woman between 55 and 75 years old who had recovered from COVID-19.

This clone was counted between two and nine times. The chain employs TRBV19 and TRBJ1-2; 8 bases match TRBD1. The germline CDR1 and CDR2 sequences are LNHDA and SQIVND (reference sequence). The CDR3 runs 12 residues. The CDR3 protein is CATGQGIYGYTF. The CDR3 bases are TGTGCTACCGGACAGGGCATCTATGGCTACACCTTC.

This clone showed up just a few times. Here the CDR3 DNA reads TGTGCCAGCAGCCCCGACAGGGATGCACCCCTCCACTTT. This gives the protein CASSPDRDAPLHF. The rearrangement links TRBV27 to TRBJ1-6, with TRBD1 matching 7 bases. J gave up 11 bases and V 6 bases, and 7 bases lay outside the gene matches. Germline V CDR1 and CDR2: MNHEY, SMNVEV (reference sequence). This CDR3 has 13 residues.